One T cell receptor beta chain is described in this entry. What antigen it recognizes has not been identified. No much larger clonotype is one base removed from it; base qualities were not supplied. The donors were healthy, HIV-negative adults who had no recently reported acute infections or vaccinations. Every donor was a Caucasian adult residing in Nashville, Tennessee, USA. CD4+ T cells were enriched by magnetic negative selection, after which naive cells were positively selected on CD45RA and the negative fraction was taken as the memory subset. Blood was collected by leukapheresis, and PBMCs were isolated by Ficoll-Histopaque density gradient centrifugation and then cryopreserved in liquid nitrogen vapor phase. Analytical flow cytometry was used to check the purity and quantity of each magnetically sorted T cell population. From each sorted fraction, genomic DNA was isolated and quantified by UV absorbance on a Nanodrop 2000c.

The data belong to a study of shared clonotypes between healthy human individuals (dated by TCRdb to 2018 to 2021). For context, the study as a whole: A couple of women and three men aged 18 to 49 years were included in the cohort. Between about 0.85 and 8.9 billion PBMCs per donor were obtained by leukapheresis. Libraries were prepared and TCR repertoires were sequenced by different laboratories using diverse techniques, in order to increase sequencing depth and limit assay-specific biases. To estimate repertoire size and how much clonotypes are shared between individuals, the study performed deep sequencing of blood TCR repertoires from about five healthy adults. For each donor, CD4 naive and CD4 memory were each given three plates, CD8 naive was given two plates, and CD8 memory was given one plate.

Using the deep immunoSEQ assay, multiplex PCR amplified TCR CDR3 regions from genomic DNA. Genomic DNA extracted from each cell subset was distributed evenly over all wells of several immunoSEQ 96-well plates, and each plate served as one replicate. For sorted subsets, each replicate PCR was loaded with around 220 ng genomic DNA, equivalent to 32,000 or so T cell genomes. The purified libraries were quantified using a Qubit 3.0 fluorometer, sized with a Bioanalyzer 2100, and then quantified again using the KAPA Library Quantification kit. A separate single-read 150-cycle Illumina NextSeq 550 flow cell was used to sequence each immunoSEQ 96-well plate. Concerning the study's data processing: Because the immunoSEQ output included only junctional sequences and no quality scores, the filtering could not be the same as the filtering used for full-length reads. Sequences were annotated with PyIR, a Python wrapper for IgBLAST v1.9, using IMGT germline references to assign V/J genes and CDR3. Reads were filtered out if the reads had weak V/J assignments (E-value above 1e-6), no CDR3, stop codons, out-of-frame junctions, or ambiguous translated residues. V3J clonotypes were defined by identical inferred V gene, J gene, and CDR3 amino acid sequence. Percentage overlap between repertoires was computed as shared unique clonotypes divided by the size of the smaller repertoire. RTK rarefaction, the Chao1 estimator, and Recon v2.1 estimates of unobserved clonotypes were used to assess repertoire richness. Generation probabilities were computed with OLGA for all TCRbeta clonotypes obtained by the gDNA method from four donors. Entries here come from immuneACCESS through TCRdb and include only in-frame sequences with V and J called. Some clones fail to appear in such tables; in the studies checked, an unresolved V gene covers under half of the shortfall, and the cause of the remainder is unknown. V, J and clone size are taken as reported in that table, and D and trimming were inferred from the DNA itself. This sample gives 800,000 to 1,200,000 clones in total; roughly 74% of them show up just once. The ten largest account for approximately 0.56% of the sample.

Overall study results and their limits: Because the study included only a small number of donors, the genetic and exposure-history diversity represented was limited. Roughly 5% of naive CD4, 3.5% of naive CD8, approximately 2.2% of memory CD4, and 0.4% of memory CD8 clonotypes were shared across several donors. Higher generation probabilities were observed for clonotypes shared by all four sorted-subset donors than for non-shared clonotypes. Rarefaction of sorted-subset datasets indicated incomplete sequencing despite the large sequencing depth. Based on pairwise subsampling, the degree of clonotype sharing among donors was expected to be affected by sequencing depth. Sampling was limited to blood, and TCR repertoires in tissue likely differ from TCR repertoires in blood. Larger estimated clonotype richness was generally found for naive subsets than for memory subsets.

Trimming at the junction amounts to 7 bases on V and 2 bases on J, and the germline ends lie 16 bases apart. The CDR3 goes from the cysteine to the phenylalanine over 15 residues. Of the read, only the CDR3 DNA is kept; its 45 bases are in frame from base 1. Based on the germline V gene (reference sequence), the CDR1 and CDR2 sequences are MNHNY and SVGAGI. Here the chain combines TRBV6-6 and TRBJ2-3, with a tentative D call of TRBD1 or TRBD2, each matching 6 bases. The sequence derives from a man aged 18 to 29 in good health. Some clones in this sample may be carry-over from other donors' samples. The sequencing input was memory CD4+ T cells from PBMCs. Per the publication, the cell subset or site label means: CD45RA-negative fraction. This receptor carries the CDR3 CASIPRGPFTDTQYF. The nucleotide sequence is TGTGCCAGCATCCCCCGGGGGCCCTTCACAGATACGCAGTATTTT.